Each of the 7 T cell receptor beta chains below was sequenced from the same sample in a study of glioma-infiltrating T cells after dendritic cell vaccination. Clones were read by immunoSEQ multiplex PCR, and TCRdb kept only the in-frame ones, dropping some. The data contain over 80,000 clones, 75% to 85% of them singletons. Time point specified: after dendritic cell vaccination, including at tumor progression/relapse. The material was blood, obtained after dendritic cell vaccination. All receptors come from a human donor with glioblastoma.

This clone was found once. The V call is TRBV10-1, the J call TRBJ2-3; 12 bases fit TRBD2. This CDR3 is built from 15 residues. J was trimmed by 5 bases and V by 6 bases; bases with no gene match: 6. Germline CDR1 WNHNN, CDR2 SYGVQD (reference sequence). CDR3 nucleotide sequence: TGCGCCAGCAGCGGACTAGCGGGAACGTTAGATACGCAGTATTTT. Its protein is CASSGLAGTLDTQYF.

The chain has TRBV7-6 and TRBJ2-5; unclear D gene. The CDR3 loop spans 12 amino acids. V was clipped by 3 bases and J by 4 bases, with 6 bases between them. Germline V gene sequence: CDR1 SGHVS, CDR2 FNYEAQ. The CDR3 loop is CASSLPGETQYF. As DNA, the CDR3 is TGTGCCAGCAGCTTGCCGGGAGAGACCCAGTACTTC.

CDR3 residues: CASSLSGTDTQYF. DNA for the CDR3: TGTGCCAGCAGCCTCTCCGGGACAGATACGCAGTATTTT. The J gene is TRBJ2-3, the V gene TRBV14; D not resolved. CDR1 is SGHDN, CDR2 FVKESK, per germline. With 4 bases removed from V and 3 bases from J, the gap between germline ends came to 8 bases. The length of the CDR3 is 13 residues. The full variable domain, with the rest looked up from reference TRBV14 and TRBJ2-3, is EAGVTQFPSHSVIEKGQTVTLRCDPISGHDNLYWYRRVMGKEIKFLLHFVKESKQDESGMPNNRFLAERTGGTYSTLKVQPAELEDSGVYFCASSLSGTDTQYFGPGTRLTVL.

The chain recombines TRBV12-5 with TRBJ1-3; D may be TRBD1 (6 bases). Per germline, CDR1 LGHNT and CDR2 FRNRAP. The V end lost 0 bases, the J end lost 4 bases, and 13 bases lay between the germline ends. The CDR3 totals 16 residues. The CDR3 here is CASGLVRVDRGNTIYF. As DNA, the CDR3 is TGTGCTAGTGGTTTGGTACGGGTCGACAGGGGAAACACCATATATTTT. Using reference TRBV12-5 and TRBJ1-3 for the parts outside the CDR3, the full variable domain is DARVTQTPRHKVTEMGQEVTMRCQPILGHNTVFWYRQTMMQGLELLAYFRNRAPLDDSGMPKDRFSAEMPDATLATLKIQPSEPRDSAVYFCASGLVRVDRGNTIYFGEGSWLTVV.

The rearrangement links TRBV5-4 to TRBJ2-3, with TRBD2 identical over 12 bases. This CDR3 is 17 amino acids long. CDR1 is SGHNT, CDR2 YYREEE, per germline (reference sequence). The V and J ends lost 0 bases and 2 bases, in that order; junction bases with no gene match: 4. The CDR3 region has the DNA TGTGCCAGCAGCTTGGGTCTAGCGGGGGGGTTCACAGATACGCAGTATTTT. This encodes CASSLGLAGGFTDTQYF.

As concerns this clone: The junction departs from the called germline gene at one end, perhaps through a read error. This sequence joins TRBV7-2 and TRBJ1-5; D uncertain. CDR3 size: 14 residues. Germline assignment: CDR1 SGHTA and CDR2 FQGNSA. CDR3 sequence: CASSLAAGGQPQHF. CDR3 nucleotides: TGTGCCAGCAGCCTAGCCGCGGGCGGGCAGCCCCAGCATTTT.

This clone was recorded once. The chain recombines TRBV6-5 with TRBJ1-2; maybe TRBD1 (5 bases). This CDR3 spans 13 amino acids. Trimming removed 6 bases from V and 3 bases from J, with 11 bases in between. Germline V gene sequence: CDR1 MNHEY, CDR2 SVGAGI. CDR3 bases: TGTGCCAGCAGAACCGACAGCGACTATGGCTACACCTTC. It yields the protein CASRTDSDYGYTF.